Included here is one T cell receptor (beta chain) sequence, with context. There is no known antigen for this receptor. No quality values exist for individual bases; no much larger clone is one base distant. TCRbeta CDR3 regions were amplified from genomic DNA using the immunoSEQ Assay, a bias-controlled multiplex PCR. Per the authors' processing: The number of nucleated cells in each sample was estimated from the amplification of reference gene primers within the assay. To quantify the absolute abundance of each unique TCRbeta CDR3 rearrangement, sequence reads were collapsed and filtered. For each sample, productive Simpson clonality was calculated by taking the square root of Simpson's diversity index across productive rearrangements. As stored in TCRdb, this immuneACCESS dataset retains in-frame rearrangements with V and J assigned. A fraction of the clones does not appear; measured against another copy, unresolved V genes explain less than half of the discrepancy, and the remainder lacks a known reason. That table supplies the V and J calls and clone size; D and trimming were determined from the DNA. This sample gives about 210,000 clones in total; about four fifths of them show up just once. The ten top clones hold about 2.3% of the sample.

This specimen belongs to a study of blood T cell repertoires in COVID-19 (dated by TCRdb to about 2020). Study-level background: Samples covering the acute and convalescent phases of COVID-19 were provided by collaborators in the United States, Italy and Spain. The material from the prospective study consisted of cDNA or gDNA derived from T cells, B-cell-depleted T cells, or PBMCs. Deeply sampled blood TCRbeta repertoires from subjects exposed to, actively infected with, or recovered from COVID-19 were included in the dataset. The repertoires were released in a freely available public database intended as a resource for research on the immune response to SARS-CoV-2. The samples were drawn from the first 160 participants of the ongoing ImmuneRACE study and from about 1,200 subjects provided by 6 global collaborators. Nearly every sample came with metadata listing a de-identified subject ID, COVID-19 status, age in years and sex. Where available, HLA class I and class II types were taken from metadata supplied by the sample provider and were not determined by assay-based typing. The paper as a whole reports these results and caveats: Clinical and demographic metadata were provided uncurated, with the amount varying by source and participant.

Each collaborating institution followed its own protocols to collect whole blood in K2EDTA tubes. For TCRbeta analysis, collaborators shipped samples in one of three forms: frozen whole blood, isolated PBMCs, or DNA extracted from either of those sample types. Including the terminal cysteine and phenylalanine, the CDR3 comprises 17 residues. Only CDR3 DNA remains: 51 bases, in frame from the first base. CDR1 and CDR2 (LNHDA, SQIVND) derive from the germline V gene (reference sequence). Ends trimmed: V by 5 bases, J by 4 bases; bases unmatched to a gene: 14. Rearrangement joined TRBV19 to TRBJ2-5; the central 9 bases match TRBD1. The sequence was collected from a woman aged 40 to 49 with active or convalescent COVID-19. Material for sequencing was peripheral blood. The bases read TGTGCCAGTAGTCCCGGGACAGGGCGTGGGCAGAGAGAGACCCAGTACTTC. Translation gives CASSPGTGRGQRETQYF.